This entry lists 5 T cell receptor beta chains sequenced from one sample in a study of T cells in Graves' hyperthyroidism and ophthalmopathy. The TCR beta CDR3 regions underwent amplification using RNA transcripts as the source. The TCR CDR3 was amplified in a first-round RT-PCR using the HTBI primer set. TCRdb ran MiXCR on the multiplex PCR reads and lists one entry per CDR3 protein. The sample includes hundreds of thousands of distinct CDR3 sequences, over 10% of them seen just once. Sequencing used blood. Receptor source: a woman between 18 and 29 years old with Graves' hyperthyroidism.

This clonotype was seen ten or more times. The chain recombines TRBV5-6 with TRBJ1-1; D gene unclear. Looked up from germline, CDR1 is SGHDT and CDR2 is YYEEEE. V was shortened by 2 bases and J by 3 bases, with 2 bases between the two germline ends. The CDR3 is 11 residues long. The DNA of the CDR3 is TGTGCCAGCAGCTTCTACACTGAAGCTTTCTTT. Translating gives CASSFYTEAFF. The full variable domain, completed using reference TRBV5-6 and TRBJ1-1, is DAGVTQSPTHLIKTRGQQVTLRCSPKSGHDTVSWYQQALGQGPQFIFQYYEEEERQRGNFPDRFSGHQFPNYSSELNVNALLLGDSALYLCASSFYTEAFFGQGTRLTVV.

This clonotype came up many times. V gene TRBV20-1 combines with J gene TRBJ2-3; D perhaps matches TRBD1 (6 bases). V gave up 5 bases and J gave up 0 bases, with 12 bases separating them. Germline V gives CDR1 DFQATT, CDR2 SNEGSKA (reference sequence). The CDR3 loop spans 14 amino acids. The DNA for the CDR3 is TGCAGTGCTGCGGACAGCAGAAGCACAGATACGCAGTATTTT. This gives the protein CSAADSRSTDTQYF.

This clonotype was counted at least ten times. The J gene is TRBJ1-1, the V gene TRBV4-1, with D perhaps matching TRBD1 (5 bases). Per germline, CDR1 MGHRA and CDR2 YSYEKL. There are 16 residues in the CDR3. Trimming pared 0 bases from V and 0 bases from J, leaving 11 bases between. CDR3 coding DNA: TGCGCCAGCAGCCAAGAGGTGAGGGGCATGAACACTGAAGCTTTCTTT. Translation gives CASSQEVRGMNTEAFF.

Ten or more counts support this clonotype. V gene TRBV6-1 combines with J gene TRBJ2-7; 11 bases agree with TRBD2. CDR3 length: 16 residues. The germline gives CDR1 MNHNS, CDR2 SASEGT. V lost 3 bases to trimming and J lost 5 bases; unmatched junction nucleotides: 9. The CDR3 sequence is CASSDGDSGGGHEQYF. DNA of the CDR3: TGTGCCAGCAGTGACGGGGATAGCGGGGGGGGCCACGAGCAGTACTTC.

This clonotype was seen repeatedly, ten times or more. V is TRBV5-1 and J is TRBJ2-3; 11 bases map to TRBD2. CDR3 length: 17 amino acids. Germline V gene data show CDR1 as SGHRS and CDR2 as YFSETQ. V lost 4 bases to trimming and J lost 2 bases; unmatched junction nucleotides: 9. CDR3 loop: CASSIGSSGRATDTQYF. The CDR3 DNA reads as TGCGCCAGCAGCATCGGAAGTAGCGGGAGGGCCACAGATACGCAGTATTTT. Supplemented by reference TRBV5-1 and TRBJ2-3, the full variable domain reads KAGVTQTPRYLIKTRGQQVTLSCSPISGHRSVSWYQQTPGQGLQFLFEYFSETQRNKGNFPGRFSGRQFSNSRSEMNVSTLELGDSALYLCASSIGSSGRATDTQYFGPGTRLTVL.